A single sample is the source of the 28 T cell receptor beta chains below, sequenced in a study of shared clonotypes between healthy human individuals. TCRdb keeps only in-frame clones here, not all; method: immunoSEQ multiplex PCR. The table has nearly 2 million clones, approximately 94% seen once. It was CD45RO-negative cells, positively selected for CCR7, that made up naive CD8 cells, with terminally differentiated effector memory CD45RA+ cells excluded. The sequencing sample was made of naive CD8+ T cells sorted from blood. Receptors originate from a man aged 18 to 29 in good health.

This rearrangement joins TRBV5-8 to TRBJ2-7, with 10 bases aligning to TRBD1. The junction had 2 bases not matched to a gene; V was cut back by 2 bases and J by 3 bases. Germline lookup yields CDR1 SGHTS and CDR2 YDEGEE. This CDR3 is built from 14 residues. CDR3 loop: CASSFGQGGYEQYF. In DNA form, the CDR3 reads TGTGCCAGCAGCTTTGGACAGGGGGGCTACGAGCAGTACTTC.

The table lists this clone with a count of one. The genes are TRBV7-2 and TRBJ1-1; 8 bases line up with TRBD1. The germline CDR1 and CDR2 sequences are SGHTA and FQGNSA. This CDR3 is built from 15 residues. Germline trimming cut 4 bases from V and 5 bases from J; bases unmatched to any gene: 9. The DNA of the CDR3 is TGTGCCAGCAGCTCTCCGACAGGGGTTGGGACTGAAGCTTTCTTT. Its translation is CASSSPTGVGTEAFF. The variable domain in full, completed from reference TRBV7-2 and TRBJ1-1, reads GAGVSQSPSNKVTEKGKDVELRCDPISGHTALYWYRQSLGQGLEFLIYFQGNSAPDKSGLPSDRFSAERTGGSVSTLTIQRTQQEDSAVYLCASSSPTGVGTEAFFGQGTRLTVV.

The chain couples TRBV2 to TRBJ1-5, with D perhaps TRBD1 (6 bases). CDR1 and CDR2 from the germline V gene are SNHLY and FYNNEI. CDR3 length equals 16 residues. Trimming removed 2 bases from V and 1 base from J, with 12 bases in between. This chain's CDR3 is CASSERQGKSNQPQHF. CDR3 nucleotide sequence: TGTGCCAGCAGTGAAAGGCAGGGGAAGAGCAATCAGCCCCAGCATTTT.

The V and J genes are TRBV7-2 and TRBJ2-5; D uncertain. Trimming removed 10 bases at V and 5 bases at J, with 11 bases between. This CDR3 is 11 amino acids long. The germline CDR1 and CDR2 sequences are SGHTA and FQGNSA. The CDR3: CAIDGRETQYF. CDR3 sequence (DNA): TGTGCCATCGATGGCCGGGAGACCCAGTACTTC.

This chain links TRBV5-1 with TRBJ2-7; D is unclear. Trimming took 0 bases from V and 5 from J, leaving 12 bases between them. Germline loops: CDR1 SGHRS, CDR2 YFSETQ. The CDR3 is 14 amino acids. The DNA of the CDR3 is TGCGCCAGCAGCTTGGAAGCTCCGACGGACGAGCAGTACTTC. It codes for CASSLEAPTDEQYF.

Turning to this clone: Other DNA sequences in the same sample also yield this CDR3. This rearrangement joins TRBV6-6 to TRBJ2-7; weak D call: TRBD2 (5 bases). Trimming pared 3 bases from V and 7 bases from J, leaving 7 bases between. Germline lookup yields CDR1 MNHNY and CDR2 SVGAGI (reference sequence). This CDR3 is built from 11 residues. CDR3: CASSYSGEQYF. The CDR3 DNA reads TGTGCCAGCAGTTATTCGGGAGAGCAGTACTTC.

The J gene is TRBJ1-2, the V gene TRBV15; D is undetermined. Germline V gene sequence: CDR1 LNHNV, CDR2 YYDKDF (reference sequence). V lost 6 bases, J lost 5 bases, and 13 bases lay in between. This CDR3 comprises 13 residues. The CDR3 here is CATSSVGLYGYTF. The CDR3 DNA follows: TGTGCCACCAGTTCGGTCGGACTATATGGCTACACCTTC.

This rearrangement joins TRBV29-1 to TRBJ2-7; 9 positions match TRBD1. The CDR3 has 12 amino acids. With V trimmed by 7 bases and J by 5 bases, 6 bases remained unmatched. Germline CDR1 is SQVTM and CDR2 is ANQGSEA. The CDR3 DNA reads as TGCAGCGGTGGACAGGGGATCGACGAGCAGTACTTC. Translating it yields CSGGQGIDEQYF.

This sequence joins TRBV28 and TRBJ1-1; perhaps TRBD1 as D (6 bases). Germline values: CDR1 MDHEN, CDR2 SYDVKM. CDR3 length: 15 residues. Deletions cut 1 base from V and 3 bases from J, with 12 bases between. The CDR3 protein is CASSLSGGADTEAFF. In DNA, the CDR3 is TGTGCCAGCAGTTTATCCGGGGGCGCGGACACTGAAGCTTTCTTT.

This chain uses TRBV27 with TRBJ2-7, with 13 nucleotides matching TRBD2. The CDR3 sequence is 16 residues long. The V and J ends lost 5 bases and 3 bases, in that order; junction bases with no gene match: 7. Germline-derived CDR1 and CDR2 are MNHEY and SMNVEV (reference sequence). The CDR3 sequence is CASSTLGTSGVYEQYF. CDR3 in DNA: TGTGCCAGCAGTACCCTCGGGACTAGCGGGGTCTACGAGCAGTACTTC.

On this clone itself: This CDR3 is also generated by other DNA sequences in the sample. V and J are TRBV6-6 and TRBJ2-7; D may be TRBD1 (5 bases). This CDR3 spans 13 amino acids. Germline CDR1 is MNHNY and CDR2 is SVGAGI (reference sequence). Trimming shortened V by 2 bases and J by 3 bases, and 8 bases separated the two germline ends. The DNA for the CDR3 is TGTGCCAGCAGTTACAGTCAGGGCTACGAGCAGTACTTC. This translates into CASSYSQGYEQYF.

J is TRBJ2-3 and V is TRBV2; D gene unclear. The germline V and J ends were trimmed by 1 base and 3 bases, with 17 bases remaining between them. Germline CDR1 is SNHLY and CDR2 is FYNNEI. There are 17 residues in the CDR3. The CDR3 sequence is CASSEGVLDILTDTQYF. CDR3 sequence (DNA): TGTGCCAGCAGTGAAGGTGTCCTAGATATACTAACAGATACGCAGTATTTT.

As DNA, the CDR3 is TGCAGCGTCCGGGACAGCTATGGCTACACCTTC. The encoded protein is CSVRDSYGYTF. This chain links TRBV29-1 with TRBJ1-2, with 7 bases aligning to TRBD1. The CDR3 is made up of 11 amino acids. With 6 bases clipped from V and 4 bases from J, the junction kept 2 bases outside the gene matches. Germline V gene data show CDR1 as SQVTM and CDR2 as ANQGSEA.

This sequence joins TRBV27 and TRBJ1-1, with D possibly being TRBD1 (6 bases). V gave up 2 bases and J gave up 3 bases, with 10 bases separating them. CDR3 size: 14 residues. In germline, CDR1 is MNHEY, CDR2 SMNVEV (reference sequence). The CDR3 DNA reads as TGTGCCAGCAGTTTAGGCAGGGGTTACACTGAAGCTTTCTTT. As protein: CASSLGRGYTEAFF.

Remarks on this clone: At the DNA level, this CDR3 is encoded by other sequences in the same sample as well. V is TRBV9 and J is TRBJ2-7; 10 nucleotides match TRBD2. CDR3 length equals 15 residues. J gave up 0 bases and V 2 bases, and 2 bases lay outside the gene matches. Germline loops: CDR1 SGDLS, CDR2 YYNGEE. CDR3 in amino acids: CASSVLAGDSYEQYF. DNA for the CDR3: TGTGCCAGCAGCGTCCTAGCGGGGGACTCCTACGAGCAGTACTTC. Full variable domain (outside the CDR3, taken from reference TRBV9 and TRBJ2-7): DSGVTQTPKHLITATGQRVTLRCSPRSGDLSVYWYQQSLDQGLQFLIQYYNGEERAKGNILERFSAQQFPDLHSELNLSSLELGDSALYFCASSVLAGDSYEQYFGPGTRLTVT.

The chain recombines TRBV20-1 with TRBJ2-7; D remains ambiguous. Trimming pared 2 bases from V and 6 bases from J, leaving 8 bases between. Per the germline V gene, CDR1 is DFQATT and CDR2 is SNEGSKA (reference sequence). This CDR3 region has 11 residues. The chain's CDR3 is CSARTGIEQYF. The CDR3 DNA sequence: TGCAGTGCTAGAACTGGCATCGAGCAGTACTTC.

The chain combines TRBV4-1 with TRBJ2-7; perhaps TRBD1 as D (6 bases). In germline, CDR1 is MGHRA, CDR2 YSYEKL. With 1 base removed from V and 3 bases from J, the gap between germline ends came to 16 bases. The CDR3 runs to 16 residues. The CDR3 loop is CASSQGIQGSLYEQYF. The CDR3 DNA sequence: TGCGCCAGCAGCCAAGGAATACAGGGATCCCTCTACGAGCAGTACTTC.

This chain uses TRBV29-1 with TRBJ2-1; 9 nucleotides line up with TRBD1. The junction had 6 bases not matched to a gene; V was cut back by 6 bases and J by 9 bases. CDR1 and CDR2 from the germline V gene are SQVTM and ANQGSEA. This CDR3 has 12 residues. The CDR3 DNA is TGCAGCGTAAGGACAGGGGAAGGTGAGCAGTTCTTC. Encoded protein: CSVRTGEGEQFF.

V gene TRBV9 combines with J gene TRBJ2-1, with 8 nucleotides matching TRBD1. V lost 3 bases and J lost 3; bases outside the gene matches: 5. Germline lookup yields CDR1 SGDLS and CDR2 YYNGEE. The CDR3 has 15 residues. The CDR3, as DNA: TGTGCCAGCAGCGAAGGACAGGGCGTCTACAATGAGCAGTTCTTC. As protein: CASSEGQGVYNEQFF.

V is TRBV5-1 and J is TRBJ2-5, with a tentative D call TRBD2 (6 bases). The CDR3 loop spans 14 amino acids. V lost 1 base to trimming and J lost 5 bases, with 12 bases between them. The germline gives CDR1 SGHRS, CDR2 YFSETQ. Here the CDR3 DNA reads TGCGCCAGCAGCTTGATTGGGAGGACGGAGACCCAGTACTTC. Translation: CASSLIGRTETQYF.

To note about this clone: Distinct nucleotide sequences in the sample also encode this CDR3. V gene TRBV27 combines with J gene TRBJ1-5, with 7 bases matching TRBD1. This CDR3 region has 14 residues. J gave up 7 bases and V 1 base, and 4 bases lay outside the gene matches. Per germline, CDR1 MNHEY and CDR2 SMNVEV (reference sequence). CDR3 DNA: TGTGCCAGCAGTTTATACAGGGGCGGCCAGCCCCAGCATTTT. As protein: CASSLYRGGQPQHF.

The genes are TRBV6-5 and TRBJ1-1, with 7 bases matching TRBD1. V lost 4 bases to trimming and J lost 0 bases; unmatched junction nucleotides: 2. Germline CDR1 reads MNHEY; CDR2 reads SVGAGI. CDR3 length: 14 residues. As DNA, the CDR3 is TGTGCCAGCAGTTCCAGGGGGGTGAACACTGAAGCTTTCTTT. Translation gives CASSSRGVNTEAFF.

The J gene is TRBJ1-4, the V gene TRBV15, with D tentatively TRBD1 (6 bases). V was trimmed by 4 bases and J by 7 bases, leaving 16 bases between them. CDR3 length: 15 residues. CDR1 and CDR2 from the germline V gene are LNHNV and YYDKDF (reference sequence). CDR3 bases: TGTGCCACCAGCATCGATGGGGGGGCGGGTGAAAAACTGTTTTTT. This codes for CATSIDGGAGEKLFF.

The V gene is TRBV2, the J gene TRBJ2-2; 7 bases map to TRBD2. After removal of 2 bases from V and 5 bases from J, the junction contained 11 bases not matched to a gene. Germline CDR1 is SNHLY and CDR2 is FYNNEI. The CDR3 spans 17 residues. In DNA form, the CDR3 reads TGTGCCAGCAGTGAATCTCTAAGCGGGGAAAAAACCGGGGAGCTGTTTTTT. This codes for CASSESLSGEKTGELFF.

This clone appeared once. V and J are TRBV10-1 and TRBJ2-1; D is ambiguous. Trimming removed 5 bases at V and 5 bases at J, with 13 bases between. This CDR3 spans 14 amino acids. Germline-derived CDR1 and CDR2 are WNHNN and SYGVQD (reference sequence). The CDR3 is CASSTDYRDNEQFF. The DNA of the CDR3 is TGCGCCAGCAGTACGGATTACCGGGACAATGAGCAGTTCTTC.

This chain's CDR3 is CASSQGNNQPQHF. The DNA of the CDR3 is TGCGCCAGCAGCCAGGGGAATAATCAGCCCCAGCATTTT. This chain connects TRBV4-1 to TRBJ1-5, with D unclear. The V and J ends lost 3 bases and 4 bases respectively, with 7 bases between them. The CDR3 extends over 13 amino acids. CDR1 and CDR2 from the germline V gene are MGHRA and YSYEKL.

The chain joins TRBV9 to TRBJ2-3; TRBD2 agrees at 10 bases. Germline trimming cut 0 bases from V and 2 bases from J; bases unmatched to any gene: 6. The CDR3 spans 17 residues. Germline values: CDR1 SGDLS, CDR2 YYNGEE. CDR3 sequence (DNA): TGTGCCAGCAGCGTAGCTGGAGGACTAGCGGCCACAGATACGCAGTATTTT. Its translation: CASSVAGGLAATDTQYF. The full variable domain, its missing parts supplied by reference TRBV9 and TRBJ2-3, is DSGVTQTPKHLITATGQRVTLRCSPRSGDLSVYWYQQSLDQGLQFLIQYYNGEERAKGNILERFSAQQFPDLHSELNLSSLELGDSALYFCASSVAGGLAATDTQYFGPGTRLTVL.

As to this clone: Additional DNA sequences in this sample encode the identical CDR3. CDR3 loop: CASSLGGDYGYTF. In DNA form, the CDR3 reads TGTGCCAGCAGCTTGGGGGGAGACTATGGCTACACCTTC. The chain links TRBV5-4 to TRBJ1-2, with D unclear. The CDR3 consists of 13 residues. CDR1 and CDR2 from the germline V gene are SGHNT and YYREEE (reference sequence). The V gene lost 0 bases and the J gene lost 3 bases, with 6 bases spanning the gap. The full variable domain, rest sourced from reference TRBV5-4 and TRBJ1-2, is ETGVTQSPTHLIKTRGQQVTLRCSSQSGHNTVSWYQQALGQGPQFIFQYYREEENGRGNFPPRFSGLQFPNYSSELNVNALELDDSALYLCASSLGGDYGYTFGSGTRLTVV.